This record concerns one T cell receptor (beta chain) sequence. Its cognate antigen is unknown. The PCR was carried out with 60 Vbeta primers and 13 Jbeta primers. Original data processing: Later, an analysis found 65 million to 85 million unique TCR beta chains, and 8.5 million to 12 million of these were shared. This table comes from immunoSEQ multiplex PCR, and its TCRdb copy is limited to in-frame clones, with some not included. The V and J calls and the clone size are those of that table, but D and trimming were determined from the DNA. The sample holds about 140,000 clones, around 75% seen once. The data belong to a study of cytomegalovirus exposure and HLA in healthy donors. Study-level information: Early release data held some 79 million unique TCRs from HLA-typed donors. The Caucasian-associated ancestry cluster contained roughly four fifths of the approximately 400 genotyped donors.

The CDR3 totals 15 residues. V gave up 4 bases and J gave up 3 bases, with 13 bases separating them. Germline V gives CDR1 LNHNV, CDR2 YYDKDF (reference sequence). Whole-study findings and limits: The study listed approximately 160 cytomegalovirus-associated TCR beta chains.

This TCR came from a male donor in good health and CMV-seronegative. The sample taken for sequencing was PBMCs. The chain couples TRBV15 to TRBJ1-5; TRBD1 is a possible D gene (5 bases). CDR3 coding DNA: TGTGCCACCAGCACCAGCGGGGCCGCCAATCAGCCCCAGCATTTT. It translates to CATSTSGAANQPQHF.